The 5 T cell receptor beta chains below all came from one sample that was sequenced in a study of cytomegalovirus exposure and HLA in healthy donors listed by TCRdb under 2017. The library was obtained by the immunoSEQ multiplex PCR assay. A mixture of 60 forward primers for TCR Vbeta segments and 13 reverse primers for TCR Jbeta segments was used in the multiplex PCR. The table was pulled from immuneACCESS by TCRdb, which kept in-frame rearrangements only. Such tables lose some clones; where checked, under half of the loss comes from unresolved V genes, and the rest has no known cause. Within this sample are about 200,000 clones, with 82% of them counted one time only. The biggest ten clones account for approximately 2.5% of the sample. Sequencing was performed on PBMCs. The receptors here all came from a woman aged 40-49 years in good health and CMV-seronegative.

The V gene is TRBV6-5, the J gene TRBJ2-7; TRBD2 matches 8 bases. Germline CDR1 and CDR2: MNHEY and SVGAGI. V shed 9 bases, J shed 5 bases, and the junction held 12 bases outside the gene matches. CDR3 length: 14 amino acids. The CDR3 bases are TGTGCCAGGAAGAAAGCGGGGCGGGGGGACGAGCAGTACTTC. Protein: CARKKAGRGDEQYF.

This chain joins TRBV19 and TRBJ1-2, with 9 bases fitting TRBD1. CDR1 and CDR2 (germline): LNHDA, SQIVND (reference sequence). The CDR3 spans 15 residues. V shed 5 bases and J 6 bases; nucleotides not matched to a gene: 10. The CDR3 DNA sequence: TGTGCCAGTAGTCTTCTAGACGGGACAGGGAATGGCTACACCTTC. Amino acid sequence: CASSLLDGTGNGYTF.

The gene calls are TRBV9 and TRBJ1-5; D gene uncertain. The ends were cut back, 10 bases at V and 4 bases at J, with 12 bases in the middle. Germline V lookup: CDR1 SGDLS, CDR2 YYNGEE. The CDR3 is 12 residues long. CDR3 in DNA: TGTGCCCCAGTCCGGGGAAATCAGCCCCAGCATTTT. It yields the protein CAPVRGNQPQHF.

The chain has TRBV11-2 and TRBJ2-1; D uncertain. The V gene lost 8 bases and the J gene lost 10 bases, with 9 bases spanning the gap. The CDR3 covers 10 residues. The germline V gene has CDR1 SGHAT and CDR2 FQNNGV. CDR3 sequence: CASSELEQFF. The CDR3 DNA reads as TGTGCCAGCTCGGAGTTGGAGCAGTTCTTC.

In regard to this clone: A read error may account for a junction end that differs from germline. CDR3 region: CASSSTGVSNNEQFF. CDR3 DNA sequence: TGCGCCAGCAGCTCCACAGGTGTCTCCAACAATGAGCAGTTCTTC. The chain has TRBV5-1 and TRBJ2-1; tentatively, D is TRBD1 (5 bases). The germline gives CDR1 SGHRS, CDR2 YFSETQ. This CDR3 spans 15 amino acids.